A single sample gave rise to the 17 T cell receptor beta chains below, sequenced in a study of metastatic and nonmetastatic thyroid tumors (dated by TCRdb to 2018 to 2021). The method was PCR. Instrument used: Illumina HiSeq 4000. Clones were called with MiXCR by TCRdb after fastp trimmed the public reads at Q25, and only in-frame beta chains were retained. The sample table holds about 5,800 clones, of which 15% to 20% were seen once. Jointly, the top ten make up 6% to 7% of the sample. No treatment had been received by any patient before thyroid surgery. Sequences were obtained from adjacent normal tissue. The receptor set was obtained from a female donor with papillary thyroid cancer or a benign thyroid nodule (not recorded which). Some clones in this sample may be carry-over from other donors' samples.

This clone appeared a few times. The CDR3 does not close with the conserved phenylalanine or tryptophan, likely indicating a read error. V is TRBV6-1 and J is TRBJ2-7; perhaps TRBD2 as D (6 bases). The CDR3 sequence is 16 residues long. V lost 3 bases to trimming and J lost 2 bases, with 17 bases between them. Per the germline V gene, CDR1 is MNHNS and CDR2 is SASEGT. The CDR3 DNA sequence: TGTGCCAGCAGTGAGATATCGGTAGGAGGGACCTACGAGCAGTACTCC. Its translation is CASSEISVGGTYEQYS.

This clone is medium-sized. This rearrangement joins TRBV5-1 to TRBJ1-1; no clear D gene. V lost 2 bases and J lost 7, with 6 bases in between. There are 11 residues in the CDR3. Germline V lookup: CDR1 SGHRS, CDR2 YFSETQ. The CDR3 here is CASSFGREAFF. CDR3 sequence (DNA): TGCGCCAGCAGCTTCGGTCGTGAAGCTTTCTTT.

This clone appeared a few times. The CDR3 DNA reads as TGTGCCAGCAGACTAGCTGCTAATGAGCAGTTCTTC. It codes for CASRLAANEQFF. The chain uses TRBV27 and TRBJ2-1; D perhaps matches TRBD2 (6 bases). This CDR3 contains 12 residues. The germline V and J ends were trimmed by 6 bases and 7 bases, with 10 bases remaining between them. Germline CDR1 MNHEY, CDR2 SMNVEV (reference sequence).

In regard to this clone: This CDR3 is missing its conserved last phenylalanine or tryptophan, likely due to a read error. It is unclear where the CDR3 begins or ends on the DNA, so no DNA is shown, and the CDR3 is as TCRdb lists it. The chain carries TRBV7-3 and TRBJ1-2; the listed D gene, TRBD1, was not tested against the DNA. CDR1 SGHTA and CDR2 FQGTGA come from the germline V gene. 16 amino acids form the CDR3, both terminal residues included. The CDR3 loop is CASSPGPERGGYGYTL.

The V call is TRBV20-1, the J call TRBJ2-2, with D maybe TRBD1 (5 bases). This CDR3 has 14 residues. Germline V gene data show CDR1 as DFQATT and CDR2 as SNEGSKA (reference sequence). Trimming took 6 bases from V and 5 from J, leaving 16 bases between them. The CDR3: CSAPKHGATGELFF. The CDR3 nucleotides read TGCAGTGCCCCCAAGCATGGGGCTACCGGGGAGCTGTTTTTT.

This clone ranks as medium-sized. The chain links TRBV28 to TRBJ2-5; 12 bases agree with TRBD2. CDR1 and CDR2 from the germline V gene are MDHEN and SYDVKM. The CDR3 spans 15 residues. Trimming removed 3 bases from V and 7 bases from J; junction bases left unmatched: 6. CDR3 in amino acids: CASSFILAGGTTQYF. The CDR3 nucleotides read TGTGCCAGCAGTTTCATCCTAGCGGGGGGGACGACCCAGTACTTC.

In this sample, this clone turned up once. This chain joins TRBV7-3 and TRBJ2-1; TRBD2 aligns across 7 bases. The germline CDR1 and CDR2 sequences are SGHTA and FQGTGA. CDR3 length equals 14 residues. V shed 2 bases, J shed 8 bases, and the junction held 6 bases outside the gene matches. The CDR3: CASSLHREADEQFF. The CDR3 bases are TGTGCCAGCAGCTTACATCGGGAGGCCGATGAGCAGTTCTTC.

This clone was found a few times. The chain links TRBV7-2 to TRBJ2-7; 7 nucleotides match TRBD1. V was clipped by 5 bases and J by 4 bases; unmatched bases: 8. Germline CDR1 is SGHTA and CDR2 is FQGNSA. The length of the CDR3 is 14 residues. CDR3 amino acids: CASSQQGWGYEQYF. CDR3 DNA: TGTGCCAGCAGCCAACAGGGGTGGGGTTACGAGCAGTACTTC.

The chain employs TRBV19 and TRBJ1-2; 7 nucleotides match TRBD1. The V gene's germline CDR1 is LNHDA and CDR2 SQIVND (reference sequence). V trimming: 8 bases; J trimming: 4 bases; junction bases outside the gene matches: 10. The CDR3 is made up of 14 amino acids. The CDR3 DNA sequence: TGTGCCAGTGGAGTCCCGGGACAGTTCTATGGCTACACCTTC. This codes for CASGVPGQFYGYTF.

This sequence joins TRBV7-9 and TRBJ1-2; maybe TRBD1 (5 bases). This CDR3 is 14 amino acids long. Germline assignment: CDR1 SEHNR and CDR2 FQNEAQ (reference sequence). The germline V and J ends were trimmed by 0 bases and 7 bases, with 12 bases remaining between them. Here the CDR3 reads CASSLAGALSGYTF. CDR3 DNA: TGTGCCAGCAGCTTAGCCGGGGCCCTGAGTGGCTACACCTTC.

This clone is medium-sized (0.01 to 0.1%) within its sample. The V call is TRBV11-2, the J call TRBJ1-2; possibly TRBD1 for D (6 bases). Germline-derived CDR1 and CDR2 are SGHAT and FQNNGV. The CDR3 is made up of 14 amino acids. V was cut by 3 bases and J by 1 base, with 9 bases left in between. The CDR3 protein is CASSFTGFNYGYTF. The CDR3 nucleotides are TGTGCCAGCAGCTTTACAGGGTTTAACTATGGCTACACCTTC. The whole variable domain, remainder taken from reference TRBV11-2 and TRBJ1-2, is EAGVAQSPRYKIIEKRQSVAFWCNPISGHATLYWYQQILGQGPKLLIQFQNNGVVDDSQLPKDRFSAERLKGVDSTLKIQPAKLEDSAVYLCASSFTGFNYGYTFGSGTRLTVV.

This clone was recorded at least ten times. The chain's CDR3 is CGGQYNSPLHF. CDR3 DNA sequence: TGCGGGGGGCAGTATAATTCACCCCTCCACTTT. The chain recombines TRBV29-1 with TRBJ1-6, with D perhaps TRBD1 (6 bases). The CDR3 extends over 11 amino acids. Germline V gene lookup returns CDR1 SQVTM and CDR2 ANQGSEA.

The rearrangement uses TRBV6-2 or TRBV6-3 and TRBJ2-7, with TRBD1 matching 8 bases. In germline, CDR1 is MNHEY, CDR2 SVGEGT. V trimming: 5 bases; J trimming: 3 bases; junction bases outside the gene matches: 9. The CDR3 has 15 residues. CDR3 nucleotides: TGTGCCAGCAGTCCATCAGGACAGGGATTCTACGAGCAGTACGTC. It translates to CASSPSGQGFYEQYV.

By frequency in the sample, this clone is medium-sized. This chain joins TRBV2 and TRBJ2-7; the match to TRBD2 covers 8 bases. The germline CDR1 and CDR2 sequences are SNHLY and FYNNEI. This CDR3 has 15 residues. Unmatched junction bases numbered 13, after V lost 9 bases and J lost 3 bases. The CDR3 nucleotides read TGTGCCAGGACGCCGGGGGGGCGGGAGGACTACGAGCAGTACTTC. Translated: CARTPGGREDYEQYF.

This clone is medium-sized (0.01 to 0.1%) within its sample. The V gene is TRBV28, the J gene TRBJ2-2; D is perhaps TRBD2 (5 bases). V shed 1 base and J shed 5 bases, with 11 bases lying between them. Germline assignment: CDR1 MDHEN and CDR2 SYDVKM. The length of the CDR3 is 15 residues. The CDR3 region is CASSLSFGKTGELFF. The CDR3 nucleotides read TGTGCCAGCAGTTTATCTTTCGGGAAGACCGGGGAGCTGTTTTTT.

This clone is medium-sized within its sample. The chain has TRBV28 and TRBJ2-5, with 7 bases aligning to TRBD1. The CDR3 extends over 14 amino acids. Trimming cost V 6 bases and J 1 base; bases outside gene matches: 5. Germline V lookup: CDR1 MDHEN, CDR2 SYDVKM. CDR3: CASSRTGAQETQYF. CDR3 coding DNA: TGTGCCAGCAGCCGGACAGGAGCCCAAGAGACCCAGTACTTC.

This clone is termed medium-sized (0.01 to 0.1%). The V and J genes are TRBV5-1 and TRBJ1-1, with D possibly being TRBD1 (5 bases). Germline V lookup: CDR1 SGHRS, CDR2 YFSETQ. Trimming removed 4 bases from V and 5 bases from J, with 21 bases in between. CDR3 length: 16 amino acids. The CDR3 coding sequence is TGCGCCAGCAGCAGGACCGGGACGCCAGAAGGTACTGAAGCTTTCTTT. Translation: CASSRTGTPEGTEAFF. The whole variable domain, filled in from reference TRBV5-1 and TRBJ1-1, reads KAGVTQTPRYLIKTRGQQVTLSCSPISGHRSVSWYQQTPGQGLQFLFEYFSETQRNKGNFPGRFSGRQFSNSRSEMNVSTLELGDSALYLCASSRTGTPEGTEAFFGQGTRLTVV.